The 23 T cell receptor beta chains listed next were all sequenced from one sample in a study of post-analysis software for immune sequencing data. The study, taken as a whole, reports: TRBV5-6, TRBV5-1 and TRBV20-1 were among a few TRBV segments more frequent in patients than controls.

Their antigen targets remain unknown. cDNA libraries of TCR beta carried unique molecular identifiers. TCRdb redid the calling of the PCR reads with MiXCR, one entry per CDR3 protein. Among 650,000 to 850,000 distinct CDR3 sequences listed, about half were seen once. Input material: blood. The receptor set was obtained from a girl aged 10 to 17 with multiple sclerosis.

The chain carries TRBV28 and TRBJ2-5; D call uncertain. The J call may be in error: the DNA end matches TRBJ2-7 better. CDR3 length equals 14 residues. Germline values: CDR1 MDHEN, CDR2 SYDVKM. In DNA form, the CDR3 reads TGTGCCAGCAGTTTTGGAATGGGTCCTCGCGAGCAGTACTTC. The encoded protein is CASSFGMGPREQYF.

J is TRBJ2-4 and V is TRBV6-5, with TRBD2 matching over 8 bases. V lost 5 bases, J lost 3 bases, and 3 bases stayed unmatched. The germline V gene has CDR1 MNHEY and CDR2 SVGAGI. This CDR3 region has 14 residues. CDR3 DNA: TGTGCCAGCAGTCGGGAGGGTGGCAAAAACATTCAGTACTTC. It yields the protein CASSREGGKNIQYF.

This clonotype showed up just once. The DNA for the CDR3 is TGCGCCAGCAGCTCTGGACTAGCGGGGTACAATGAGCAGTACTTC. As protein: CASSSGLAGYNEQYF. The chain uses TRBV5-1 and TRBJ2-1; 12 positions agree with TRBD2. The DNA end is more similar to TRBJ2-7, so the J call may be wrong. Germline V gene lookup returns CDR1 SGHRS and CDR2 YFSETQ. The CDR3 is made up of 15 amino acids.

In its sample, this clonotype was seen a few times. CDR3 coding DNA: TGCAGTGCTAGAGATCCCTTTCTAGCGGGAGGGGGGTCCTACAATGAGCAGTTCTTC. This codes for CSARDPFLAGGGSYNEQFF. The gene calls are TRBV20-1 and TRBJ2-1; 12 nucleotides agree with TRBD2. The ends lost 0 bases at V and 1 base at J; junction bases unmatched: 10. Germline-derived CDR1 and CDR2 are DFQATT and SNEGSKA (reference sequence). This CDR3 has 19 residues.

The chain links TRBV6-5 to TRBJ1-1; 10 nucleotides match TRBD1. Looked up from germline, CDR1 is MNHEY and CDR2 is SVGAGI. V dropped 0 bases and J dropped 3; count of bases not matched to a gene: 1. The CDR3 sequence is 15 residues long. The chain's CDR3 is CASSYSGQGDTEAFF. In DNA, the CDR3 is TGTGCCAGCAGTTACTCAGGACAGGGGGACACTGAAGCTTTCTTT.

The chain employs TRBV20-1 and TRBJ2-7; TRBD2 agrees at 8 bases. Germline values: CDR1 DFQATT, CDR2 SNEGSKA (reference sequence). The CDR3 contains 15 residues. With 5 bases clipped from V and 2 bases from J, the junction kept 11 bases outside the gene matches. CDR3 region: CSAAVGGGGAYEQYF. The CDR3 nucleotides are TGCAGTGCTGCCGTCGGGGGGGGAGGTGCCTACGAGCAGTACTTC.

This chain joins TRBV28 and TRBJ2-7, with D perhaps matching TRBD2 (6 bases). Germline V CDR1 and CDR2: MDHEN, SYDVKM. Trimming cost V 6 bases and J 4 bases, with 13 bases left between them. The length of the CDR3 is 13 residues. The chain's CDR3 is CASSFTGLYEQYF. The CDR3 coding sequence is TGTGCCAGCAGCTTCACGGGACTTTACGAGCAGTACTTC.

Here the CDR3 DNA reads TGTGCCAGCAGTTTAAGGCTAGGCCAAGAGACCCAGTACTTC. Amino acids: CASSLRLGQETQYF. The rearrangement links TRBV12-3 or TRBV12-4 to TRBJ2-5; D is uncertain. The V end was cut by 2 bases, the J end by 1 base, with 8 bases between. CDR3 size: 14 residues.

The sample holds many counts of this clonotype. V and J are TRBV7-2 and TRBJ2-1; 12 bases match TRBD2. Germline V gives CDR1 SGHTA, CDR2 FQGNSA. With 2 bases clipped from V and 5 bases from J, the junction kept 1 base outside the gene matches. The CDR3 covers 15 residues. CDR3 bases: TGTGCCAGCAGCTTAACTAGCGGGAGGCACAATGAGCAGTTCTTC. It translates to CASSLTSGRHNEQFF.

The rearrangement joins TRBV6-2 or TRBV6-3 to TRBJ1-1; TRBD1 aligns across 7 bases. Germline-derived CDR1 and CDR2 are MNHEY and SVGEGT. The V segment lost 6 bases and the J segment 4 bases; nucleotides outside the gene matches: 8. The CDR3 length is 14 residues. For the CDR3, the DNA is TGTGCCAGCAGCGCCCTACAGGGGATCACTGAAGCTTTCTTT. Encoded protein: CASSALQGITEAFF.

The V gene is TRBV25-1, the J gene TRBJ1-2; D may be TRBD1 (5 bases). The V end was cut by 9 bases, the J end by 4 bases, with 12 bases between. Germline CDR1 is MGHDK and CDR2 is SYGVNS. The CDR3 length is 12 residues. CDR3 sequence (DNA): TGTGCCAGTTCCGGGACGGTCTATGGCTACACCTTC. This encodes CASSGTVYGYTF.

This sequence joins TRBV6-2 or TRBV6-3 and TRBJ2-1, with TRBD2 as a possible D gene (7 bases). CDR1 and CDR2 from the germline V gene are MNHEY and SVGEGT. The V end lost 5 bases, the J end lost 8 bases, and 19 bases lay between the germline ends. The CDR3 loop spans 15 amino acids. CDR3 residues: CASSTRGGRNYEQFF. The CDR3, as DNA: TGTGCCAGCAGTACCAGGGGCGGGAGAAACTATGAGCAGTTCTTC.

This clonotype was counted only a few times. In DNA, the CDR3 is TGTGCCAGCAGCTCAGGAAAAACAGGGCAGCGTGAGACCCAGTACTTC. Translation: CASSSGKTGQRETQYF. V and J are TRBV7-2 and TRBJ2-5, with TRBD1 as a possible D gene (6 bases). This CDR3 is 16 amino acids long. Trimming took 4 bases from V and 5 from J, leaving 20 bases between them. Germline CDR1 and CDR2: SGHTA and FQGNSA.

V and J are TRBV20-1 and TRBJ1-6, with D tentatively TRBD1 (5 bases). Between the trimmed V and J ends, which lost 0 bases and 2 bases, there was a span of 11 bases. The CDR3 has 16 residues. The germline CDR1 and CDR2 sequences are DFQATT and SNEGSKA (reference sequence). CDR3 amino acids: CSARDLRGTYNSPLHF. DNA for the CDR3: TGCAGTGCTAGAGATCTTAGGGGCACCTATAATTCACCCCTCCACTTT.

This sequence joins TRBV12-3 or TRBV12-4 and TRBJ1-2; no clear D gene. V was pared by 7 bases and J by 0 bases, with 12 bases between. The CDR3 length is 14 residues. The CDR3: CASIRDGTNYGYTF. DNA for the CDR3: TGTGCCAGCATCCGCGACGGAACTAACTATGGCTACACCTTC.

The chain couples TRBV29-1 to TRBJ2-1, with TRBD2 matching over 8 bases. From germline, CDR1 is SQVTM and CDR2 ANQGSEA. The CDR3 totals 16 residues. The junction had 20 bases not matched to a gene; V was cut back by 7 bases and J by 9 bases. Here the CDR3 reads CSALLLREVVRGEQFF. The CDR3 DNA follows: TGCAGCGCCTTACTCCTGCGGGAGGTGGTGAGAGGTGAGCAGTTCTTC.

CDR3 coding DNA: TGTGCCAGCAGTTACTATAGGACTAGCGGGAGGCGGGGTGAGCAGTTCTTC. As protein: CASSYYRTSGRRGEQFF. V gene TRBV6-5 combines with J gene TRBJ2-1, with TRBD2 matching over 14 bases. The CDR3 contains 17 residues. V gave up 1 base and J gave up 9 bases; unmatched junction bases: 8. Germline V gene sequence: CDR1 MNHEY, CDR2 SVGAGI.

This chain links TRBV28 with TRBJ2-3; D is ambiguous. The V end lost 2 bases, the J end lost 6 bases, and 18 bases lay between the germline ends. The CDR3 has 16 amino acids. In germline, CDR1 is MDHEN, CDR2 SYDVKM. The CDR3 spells CASSLPVSVELDTQYF. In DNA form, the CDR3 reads TGTGCCAGCAGTTTACCGGTTTCCGTCGAGTTGGATACGCAGTATTTT. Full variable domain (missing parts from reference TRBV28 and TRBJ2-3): DVKVTQSSRYLVKRTGEKVFLECVQDMDHENMFWYRQDPGLGLRLIYFSYDVKMKEKGDIPEGYSVSREKKERFSLILESASTNQTSMYLCASSLPVSVELDTQYFGPGTRLTVL.

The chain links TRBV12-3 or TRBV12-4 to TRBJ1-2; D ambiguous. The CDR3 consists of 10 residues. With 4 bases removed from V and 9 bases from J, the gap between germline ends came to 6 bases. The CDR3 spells CASSSSSYTF. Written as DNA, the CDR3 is TGTGCCAGCAGTTCCAGTAGCTACACCTTC.

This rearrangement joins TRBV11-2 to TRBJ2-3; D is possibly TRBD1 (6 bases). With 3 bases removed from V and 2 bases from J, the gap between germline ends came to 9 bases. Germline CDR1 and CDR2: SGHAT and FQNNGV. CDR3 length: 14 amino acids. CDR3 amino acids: CASSFWDNTDTQYF. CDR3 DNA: TGTGCCAGCAGCTTTTGGGACAACACAGATACGCAGTATTTT.

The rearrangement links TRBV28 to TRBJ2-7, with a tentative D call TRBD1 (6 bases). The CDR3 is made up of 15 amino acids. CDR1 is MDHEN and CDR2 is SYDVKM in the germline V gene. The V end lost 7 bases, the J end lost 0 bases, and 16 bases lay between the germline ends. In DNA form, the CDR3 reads TGTGCCAGCATTAACACAGGGACCCGCTCCTACGAGCAGTACTTC. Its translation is CASINTGTRSYEQYF.

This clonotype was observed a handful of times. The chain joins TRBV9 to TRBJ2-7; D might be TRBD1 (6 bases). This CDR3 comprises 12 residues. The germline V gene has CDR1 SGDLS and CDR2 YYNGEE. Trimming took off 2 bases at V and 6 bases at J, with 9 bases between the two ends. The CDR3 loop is CASSVQGSEQYF. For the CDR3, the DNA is TGTGCCAGCAGCGTCCAGGGGAGCGAGCAGTACTTC.

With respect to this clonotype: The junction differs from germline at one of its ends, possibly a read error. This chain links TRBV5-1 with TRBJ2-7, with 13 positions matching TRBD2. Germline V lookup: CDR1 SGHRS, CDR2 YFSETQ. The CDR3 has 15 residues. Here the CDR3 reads CAGSLRLAGGGEQYF. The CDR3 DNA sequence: TGCGCCGGCAGCCTCAGACTAGCGGGAGGTGGCGAGCAGTACTTC.